Below, one T cell receptor beta chain is given with its context. Antigen unknown. Mouse gene names apply. The CDR3 goes on 1 residue after the read ends, and that part is filled in from the germline J gene. Sequenced by immunoSEQ multiplex PCR; TCRdb stores in-frame clones only, minus some. This sample has 1,100 or so clones, with around half found just once. The data stem from a study of tissue T cells after allogeneic stem cell transplantation. Findings and caveats of the study: Shared clones across patients were few; motif clustering revealed tissue-specific shared signatures. Alloreactivity or antigen specificity of tissue TCRs was not determined; some clones might be host cells.

The germline V and J ends were trimmed by 5 bases and 9 bases, with 14 bases remaining between them. Germline CDR1 is SNHLY and CDR2 is FYNGKV (reference sequence). The CDR3 sequence is 12 residues long. Stated time point: mouse harvest day 14 after allogeneic transplant. The graft held 10^6 splenic CD5+ T cells and 10^7 T-cell-depleted bone marrow cells. Mice had MHC-mismatched B6 into BALB/c GVHD, sampled day 7 or 14. The chain carries TRBV3 and TRBJ2-7; D perhaps matches TRBD1 (8 bases). The receptor's source is a female BALB/c mouse given C57BL/6 T cells with graft-versus-host disease after an allogeneic hematopoietic cell transplant. The sample was spleen. CDR3 sequence: CASSTNRGGQYF. The CDR3 DNA, read in part, is TGTGCCAGCAGCACTAACAGGGGGGGACAGTAC.